This is a list of T cell receptor beta chains from one sample in a study of radiotherapy plus CTLA-4 blockade in lung cancer. Libraries were prepared by immunoSEQ multiplex PCR; TCRdb keeps only in-frame clonotypes and omits some of them. Of fewer than 3,500 clones detected, roughly four fifths appear once; the ten largest clones hold 20%. This specimen was tumor tissue, taken from a patient treated with radiotherapy plus ipilimumab. Source of these receptors: a human donor with non-small cell lung cancer that progressed on radiotherapy plus ipilimumab. Each CDR3 is given with its conserved first and last residue. The order of the fields is clone size, CDR3 length, J gene, V gene, D gene, CDR3 protein, CDR3 DNA. D genes are given only for firm matches. Only part of the rows carry a size: once, few, many, or a class if the clone is expanded.

. 15 TRBJ2-3 TRBV7-9 TRBD1 CASSPTGASTDTQYF TGTGCCAGCAGCCCAACAGGGGCTAGCACAGATACGCAGTATTTT
. 15 TRBJ1-1 TRBV9 TRBD1 CASSRDRAFATEAFF TGTGCCAGCAGCAGAGACAGGGCTTTTGCCACTGAAGCTTTCTTT
. 14 TRBJ1-2 TRBV4-1 . CASSQVGGRDGYTF TGCGCCAGCAGCCAAGTTGGGGGGCGTGATGGCTACACCTTC
once 17 TRBJ2-7 TRBV11-2 TRBD1 CASSLDSPDRGGYEQYF TGTGCCAGCAGCTTAGATAGCCCTGACAGGGGAGGCTACGAGCAGTACTTC
. 16 TRBJ1-6 TRBV5-5 . CASSFLQEVKNSPLHF TGTGCCAGCAGCTTTCTCCAGGAAGTGAAGAATTCACCCCTCCACTTT
. 15 TRBJ2-1 TRBV7-9 TRBD1 CASSRTGGHYNEQFF TGTGCCAGCAGCCGTACAGGGGGCCACTACAATGAGCAGTTCTTC
. 15 TRBJ2-5 TRBV9 . CASSVGVRTEETQYF TGTGCCAGCAGCGTAGGAGTCCGGACAGAAGAGACCCAGTACTTC
few 16 TRBJ2-1 TRBV9 TRBD2 CASSVGVAGGHNEQFF TGTGCCAGCAGCGTAGGGGTAGCGGGAGGACACAATGAGCAGTTCTTC
. 18 TRBJ2-2 TRBV7-3 TRBD1 CASSSAHSGQQNTGELFF TGTGCCAGCAGCTCCGCCCACTCGGGACAGCAGAACACCGGGGAGCTGTTTTTT
. 13 TRBJ2-7 TRBV7-9 . CASSLLRGYEQYF TGTGCCAGCAGCTTGCTACGGGGCTACGAGCAGTACTTC